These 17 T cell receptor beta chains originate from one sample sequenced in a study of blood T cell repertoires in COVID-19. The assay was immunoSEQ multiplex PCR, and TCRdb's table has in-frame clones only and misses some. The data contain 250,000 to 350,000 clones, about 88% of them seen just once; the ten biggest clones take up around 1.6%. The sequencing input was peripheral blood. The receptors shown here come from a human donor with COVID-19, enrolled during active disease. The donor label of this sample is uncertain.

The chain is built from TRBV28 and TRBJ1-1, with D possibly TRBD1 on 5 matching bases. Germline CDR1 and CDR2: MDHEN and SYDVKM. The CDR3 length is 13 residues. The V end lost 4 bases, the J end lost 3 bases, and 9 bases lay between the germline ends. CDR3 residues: CASSSGGDTEAFF. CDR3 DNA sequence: TGTGCCAGCAGTTCCGGAGGGGACACTGAAGCTTTCTTT.

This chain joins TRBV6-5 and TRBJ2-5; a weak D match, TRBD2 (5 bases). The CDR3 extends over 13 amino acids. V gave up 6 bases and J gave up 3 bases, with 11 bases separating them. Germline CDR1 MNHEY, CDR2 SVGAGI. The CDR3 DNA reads TGTGCCAGCAGATGGACTGGGGAAGAGACCCAGTACTTC. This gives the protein CASRWTGEETQYF.

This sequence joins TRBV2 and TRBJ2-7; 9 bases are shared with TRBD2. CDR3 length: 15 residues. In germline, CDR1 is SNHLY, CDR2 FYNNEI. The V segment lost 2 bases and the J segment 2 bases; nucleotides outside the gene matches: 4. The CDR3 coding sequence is TGTGCCAGCAGTGAATCAGCGGGGGGACCCTACGAGCAGTACTTC. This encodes CASSESAGGPYEQYF.

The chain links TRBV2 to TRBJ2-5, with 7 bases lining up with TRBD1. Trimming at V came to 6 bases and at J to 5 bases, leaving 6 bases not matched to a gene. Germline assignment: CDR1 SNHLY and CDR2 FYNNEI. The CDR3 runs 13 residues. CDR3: CASSGQTGETQYF. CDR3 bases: TGTGCCAGCAGCGGACAGACAGGGGAGACCCAGTACTTC.

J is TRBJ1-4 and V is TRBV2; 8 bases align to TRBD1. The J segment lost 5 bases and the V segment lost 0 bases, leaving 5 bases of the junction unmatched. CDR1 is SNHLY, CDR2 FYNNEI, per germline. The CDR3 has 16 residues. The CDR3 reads CASSEARAGGNEKLFF. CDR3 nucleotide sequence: TGTGCCAGCAGTGAAGCGCGTGCAGGGGGCAATGAAAAACTGTTTTTT.

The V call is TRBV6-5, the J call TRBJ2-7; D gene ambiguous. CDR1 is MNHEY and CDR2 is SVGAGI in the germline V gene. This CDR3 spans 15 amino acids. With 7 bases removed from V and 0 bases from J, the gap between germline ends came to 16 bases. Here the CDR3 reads CASIDMVPSSYEQYF. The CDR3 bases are TGTGCCAGCATAGATATGGTCCCCTCCTCCTACGAGCAGTACTTC.

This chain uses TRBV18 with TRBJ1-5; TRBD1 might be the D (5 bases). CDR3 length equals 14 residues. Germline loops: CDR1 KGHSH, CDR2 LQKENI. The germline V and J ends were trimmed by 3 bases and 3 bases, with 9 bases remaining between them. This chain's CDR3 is CASSPGGDNQPQHF. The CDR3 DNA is TGTGCCAGCTCACCCGGGGGTGACAATCAGCCCCAGCATTTT.

CDR3 DNA: TGTGCCAGCAGTGAGAATCCTAGCGGGCGTGGGGTTGGTGAGCAGTTCTTC. It encodes CASSENPSGRGVGEQFF. This sequence joins TRBV2 and TRBJ2-1, with 8 bases that match TRBD2. The germline V gene encodes CDR1 SNHLY and CDR2 FYNNEI. This CDR3 is 17 amino acids long. V was clipped by 3 bases and J by 9 bases; unmatched bases: 16.

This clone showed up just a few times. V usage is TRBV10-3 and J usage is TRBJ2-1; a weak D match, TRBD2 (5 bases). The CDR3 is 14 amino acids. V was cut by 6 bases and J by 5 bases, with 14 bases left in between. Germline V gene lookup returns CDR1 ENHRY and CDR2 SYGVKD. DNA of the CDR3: TGTGCCATCAGACGGAGCGGCTCGAACAATGAGCAGTTCTTC. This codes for CAIRRSGSNNEQFF.

In DNA form, the CDR3 reads TGTGCCAGCAGTTTTAACAGGGTCTACGAGCAGTACTTC. Protein product: CASSFNRVYEQYF. This chain uses TRBV28 with TRBJ2-7; TRBD1 might be the D (6 bases). The CDR3 runs 13 residues. The V end lost 3 bases, the J end lost 3 bases, and 9 bases lay between the germline ends. CDR1 and CDR2 (germline): MDHEN, SYDVKM.

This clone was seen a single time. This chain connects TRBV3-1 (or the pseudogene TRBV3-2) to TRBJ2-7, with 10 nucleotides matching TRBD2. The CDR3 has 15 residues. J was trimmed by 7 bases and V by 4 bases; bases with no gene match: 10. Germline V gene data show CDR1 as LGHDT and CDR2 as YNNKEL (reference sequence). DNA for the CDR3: TGTGCCAGCAGCCCCGGCCGAGCGGGAGGGCTTGAGCAGTACTTC. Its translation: CASSPGRAGGLEQYF.

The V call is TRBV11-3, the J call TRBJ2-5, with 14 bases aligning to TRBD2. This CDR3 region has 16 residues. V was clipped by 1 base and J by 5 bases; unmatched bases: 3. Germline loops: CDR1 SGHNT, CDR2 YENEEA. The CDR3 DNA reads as TGTGCCAGCAGCTTAGGGGGACTAGCGGGGGCCGAGACCCAGTACTTC. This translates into CASSLGGLAGAETQYF.

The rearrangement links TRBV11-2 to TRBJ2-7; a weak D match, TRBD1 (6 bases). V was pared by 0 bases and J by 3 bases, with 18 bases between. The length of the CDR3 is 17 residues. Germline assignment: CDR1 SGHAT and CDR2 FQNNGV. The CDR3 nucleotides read TGTGCCAGCAGCTTAGATGCTTTAGGGACAAGTTACTACGAGCAGTACTTC. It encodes CASSLDALGTSYYEQYF. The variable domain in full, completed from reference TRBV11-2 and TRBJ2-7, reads EAGVAQSPRYKIIEKRQSVAFWCNPISGHATLYWYQQILGQGPKLLIQFQNNGVVDDSQLPKDRFSAERLKGVDSTLKIQPAKLEDSAVYLCASSLDALGTSYYEQYFGPGTRLTVT.

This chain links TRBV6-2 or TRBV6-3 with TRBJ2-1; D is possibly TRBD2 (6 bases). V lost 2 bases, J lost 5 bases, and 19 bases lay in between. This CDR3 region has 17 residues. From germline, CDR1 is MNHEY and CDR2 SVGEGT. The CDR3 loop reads CASSYPLTSPLDNEQFF. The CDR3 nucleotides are TGTGCCAGCAGTTACCCCCTTACTAGCCCTCTTGACAATGAGCAGTTCTTC.

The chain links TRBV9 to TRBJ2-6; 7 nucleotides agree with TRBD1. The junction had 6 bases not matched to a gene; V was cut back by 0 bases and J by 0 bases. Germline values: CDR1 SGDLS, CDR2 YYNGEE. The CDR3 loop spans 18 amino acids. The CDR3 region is CASSVARDRLSGANVLTF. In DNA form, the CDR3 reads TGTGCCAGCAGCGTAGCGAGGGACAGACTCTCTGGGGCCAACGTCCTGACTTTC.

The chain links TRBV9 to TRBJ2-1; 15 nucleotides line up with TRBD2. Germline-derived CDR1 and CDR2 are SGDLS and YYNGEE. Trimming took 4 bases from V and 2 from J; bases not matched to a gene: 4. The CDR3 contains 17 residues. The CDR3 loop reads CASSSRTSGRAYNEQFF. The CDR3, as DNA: TGTGCCAGCAGCTCGAGGACTAGCGGGAGGGCCTACAATGAGCAGTTCTTC. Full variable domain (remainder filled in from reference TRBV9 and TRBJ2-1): DSGVTQTPKHLITATGQRVTLRCSPRSGDLSVYWYQQSLDQGLQFLIQYYNGEERAKGNILERFSAQQFPDLHSELNLSSLELGDSALYFCASSSRTSGRAYNEQFFGPGTRLTVL.

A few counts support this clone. Here the CDR3 DNA reads TGTGCCACCAGTGACCGAGGGACAGGGAATCCAGATACGCAGTATTTT. Translation: CATSDRGTGNPDTQYF. The rearrangement joins TRBV24-1 to TRBJ2-3; 9 bases map to TRBD1. V lost 4 bases, J lost 4 bases, and 8 bases stayed unmatched. The CDR3 length is 16 residues. Looked up from germline, CDR1 is KGHDR and CDR2 is SFDVKD.